A selection of T cell receptor beta chains follows, all from one sample in a study of blood T cell repertoires in COVID-19. The data were produced by immunoSEQ multiplex PCR, yet TCRdb's version contains in-frame clones alone and is incomplete. The repertoire consists of about 34,000 clones, with about nine tenths occurring once and the leading ten covering roughly 19%. The specimen was peripheral blood. These receptors all come from a man aged 80 or over with acute or convalescent COVID-19. Both conserved end residues are part of each CDR3. Fields, in order: CDR3 length, J gene, D gene, clone size, V gene, CDR3 protein, CDR3 DNA. A D gene is named only where the DNA matches it firmly. Where a row states a size, it is once, few, many or the class of an expanded clone; other rows omit it.

13	TRBJ1-1	-	-	TRBV28	CASSLQAHTEAFF	TGTGCCAGCAGTTTGCAGGCCCACACTGAAGCTTTCTTT
16	TRBJ2-3	-	-	TRBV10-3	CAISEGLFSSTDTQYF	TGTGCCATCAGTGAGGGACTTTTTAGCTCCACAGATACGCAGTATTTT
20	TRBJ2-4	TRBD2	-	TRBV2	CASSEEAPGTSGTAKNIQYF	TGTGCCAGCAGTGAAGAGGCCCCCGGGACTAGCGGTACAGCCAAAAACATTCAGTACTTC
15	TRBJ1-2	TRBD1	-	TRBV24-1	CATSDPGQGASGYTF	TGTGCCACCAGTGACCCTGGACAGGGGGCAAGTGGCTACACCTTC
16	TRBJ1-3	-	-	TRBV5-3	CARSFRGDHSGNTIYF	TGTGCCAGAAGCTTCAGGGGCGATCACTCTGGAAACACCATATATTTT
18	TRBJ2-1	TRBD2	-	TRBV11-2	CASSSALAGASLPNEQFF	TGTGCCAGCAGCTCGGCGCTAGCGGGGGCCTCCCTCCCCAATGAGCAGTTCTTC
17	TRBJ1-1	-	-	TRBV5-6	CASSFRWPLLVVTEAFF	TGTGCCAGCAGCTTTCGTTGGCCCCTCCTTGTGGTCACTGAAGCTTTCTTT
13	TRBJ2-1	-	-	TRBV6-5	CASSLEGDRPLVF	TGTGCCAGCAGCCTGGAGGGCGACAGACCTTTGGTCTTC
15	TRBJ1-5	-	-	TRBV7-9	CASSLARGSNQPQHF	TGTGCCAGCAGCTTAGCGCGAGGGTCCAATCAGCCCCAGCATTTT
16	TRBJ2-1	TRBD2	-	TRBV27	CASSLDTSGSYNEQFF	TGTGCCAGCAGTTTAGATACTAGCGGGTCCTACAATGAGCAGTTCTTC
15	TRBJ1-1	TRBD1	-	TRBV29-1	CSAGADRGGSGGAFF	TGCAGCGCCGGGGCGGACAGGGGCGGCTCCGGGGGGGCTTTCTTT
16	TRBJ2-5	TRBD1	-	TRBV5-1	CASSGGTGGYQETQYF	TGCGCCAGCAGCGGGGGGACAGGGGGATACCAAGAGACCCAGTACTTC
14	TRBJ2-1	-	-	TRBV9	CASSVDPLGRRQFF	TGTGCCAGCAGCGTAGACCCTTTAGGGAGAAGGCAGTTCTTC
14	TRBJ1-1	-	-	TRBV27	CASSFLPRNTEAFF	TGTGCCAGCAGTTTCCTCCCCAGGAACACTGAAGCTTTCTTT
12	TRBJ1-2	TRBD1	-	TRBV9	CASSPAMDRGPF	TGTGCCAGCAGTCCTGCTATGGACAGGGGACCCTTC
14	TRBJ2-6	-	-	TRBV5-4	CASSFSSGANVLTF	TGTGCCAGCAGCTTCAGCTCTGGGGCCAACGTCCTGACTTTC
16	TRBJ2-5	-	-	TRBV11-2	CASSPFGGTVPRTQYF	TGTGCCAGCAGCCCCTTTGGTGGGACTGTCCCTAGAACCCAGTACTTC
13	TRBJ1-1	TRBD1	few	TRBV2	CASIRDRDTEAFF	TGTGCCAGCATTCGTGACAGGGATACTGAAGCTTTCTTT
13	TRBJ1-5	-	once	TRBV11-2	CASAGGRNQPQHF	TGTGCCAGCGCGGGAGGGCGGAATCAGCCCCAGCATTTT
15	TRBJ1-4	-	-	TRBV24-1	CATSAFRGGGEKLFF	TGTGCCACCAGTGCTTTCCGGGGGGGCGGTGAAAAACTGTTTTTT
16	TRBJ2-3	-	-	TRBV5-4	CASSLGRGVGTDTQYF	TGTGCCAGCAGCTTGGGCAGGGGCGTGGGCACAGATACGCAGTATTTT
16	TRBJ2-5	TRBD1	-	TRBV15	CATSRPGTGNRETQYF	TGTGCCACCAGCAGACCCGGGACAGGGAACCGGGAGACCCAGTACTTC
13	TRBJ2-5	-	-	TRBV6-5	CASRAEGRETQYF	TGTGCCAGCAGAGCGGAGGGCAGGGAGACCCAGTACTTC
16	TRBJ2-1	TRBD2	once	TRBV5-1	CASADPGTSASNEQFF	TGCGCCAGCGCGGACCCGGGGACTAGTGCATCCAATGAGCAGTTCTTC
12	TRBJ2-1	-	-	TRBV28	CASSSRTYEQFF	TGTGCCAGCAGTTCCCGGACTTATGAGCAGTTCTTC